Reported below is one T cell receptor (beta chain). Its matching antigen is unknown. The repertoire was sequenced with immunoSEQ multiplex PCR; TCRdb's copy has only in-frame clones and lacks some. The sample lists around 130,000 clones, 70% to 90% occurring once. The CDR3 totals 15 residues. Germline V lookup: CDR1 SGHRS, CDR2 YFSETQ. The V gene end was trimmed by 0 bases and the J gene end by 2 bases; junction bases not matched to a gene: 2. The sample originates from a study of T cell responses to AZD1222 COVID-19 vaccine. General study findings and limits: Elevations in Spike-specific TCR breadth and depth followed administration of two AZD1222 doses.

The chain is built from TRBV5-1 and TRBJ1-5; 7 nucleotides agree with TRBD1. The origin of this receptor is an adult in good health. The sample in question was peripheral blood, obtained on day 0 of AZD1222 vaccination. This CDR3 reads CASSLAGQRNQPQHF. CDR3 in DNA: TGCGCCAGCAGCTTGGCGGGACAGCGCAATCAGCCCCAGCATTTT.